This T cell receptor (beta chain) was recorded in a study of T cells in Graves' hyperthyroidism and ophthalmopathy. RNA transcripts served as the template for amplifying TCR beta CDR3 regions. First-round RT-PCR targeting the TCR CDR3 was performed with the HTBI primer set. TCRdb fed the multiplex PCR reads into MiXCR, producing one record per CDR3 protein. The sample lists hundreds of thousands of distinct CDR3 sequences, about an eighth seen once, with roughly 35% in the top ten. Germline V lookup: CDR1 LGHDT, CDR2 YNNKEL (reference sequence). V gave up 7 bases and J gave up 2 bases; unmatched junction bases: 7. The CDR3 sequence is 14 residues long. Cells are PBMCs isolated from more than 8.5 ml of fresh blood. Broader study findings: With a median lead of 6.5 months before onset, the model predicted ophthalmopathy. Expanded thyroid clonotypes (above 0.001) were mostly also found in blood.

This clonotype has at least ten counts. Its antigen is not known. This sequence was found in a woman aged 40 to 50 with Graves' ophthalmopathy. The V and J genes are TRBV3-1 and TRBJ2-5, with TRBD2 matching 7 bases. The sequencing sample was made of blood. This chain's CDR3 is CASNRDYTQETQYF. Here the CDR3 DNA reads TGTGCCAGCAACCGGGACTATACTCAAGAGACCCAGTACTTC.